This TCR beta chain was captured in a study of early T cells in non-severe SARS-CoV-2 infection. For the study at large: Bulk RNA taken from unsorted whole blood was sequenced, leaving chains unpaired. Study outcomes and limitations: Private and CD4 specificities were missed by VDJdb matching, skewed to anti-spike CD8.

In this sample, this clonotype turned up many times. Its antigen is not identified. Individual cDNA molecules were tagged with unique molecular identifiers, the study reported. TCRdb reprocessed the 5' RACE reads with MiXCR, giving one entry per CDR3 protein. The repertoire holds tens of thousands of distinct CDR3 sequences, with roughly 6% as singletons. This CDR3 is 14 amino acids long. Germline assignment: CDR1 LGHNT and CDR2 FRNRAP. The V end was cut by 6 bases, the J end by 8 bases, with 17 bases between. This receptor was taken from an adult who was a healthcare worker with PCR-confirmed SARS-CoV-2 infection or an uninfected control (not recorded which). Material: whole blood, obtained at baseline. This chain uses TRBV12-5 with TRBJ1-5; D gene ambiguous. Here the CDR3 DNA reads TGTGCTAGTGGCGTGAACGGCTTATCGGAGCCCCAGCATTTT. Protein: CASGVNGLSEPQHF.